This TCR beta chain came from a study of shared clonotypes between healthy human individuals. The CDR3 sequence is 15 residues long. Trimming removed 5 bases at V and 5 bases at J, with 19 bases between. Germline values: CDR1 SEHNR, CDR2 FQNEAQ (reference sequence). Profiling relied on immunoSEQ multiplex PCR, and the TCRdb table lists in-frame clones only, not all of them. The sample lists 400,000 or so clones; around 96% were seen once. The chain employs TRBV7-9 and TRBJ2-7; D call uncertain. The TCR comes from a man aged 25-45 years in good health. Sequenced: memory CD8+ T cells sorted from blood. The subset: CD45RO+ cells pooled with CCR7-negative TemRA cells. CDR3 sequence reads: CASSPGSVFAHEQYF. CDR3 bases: TGTGCCAGCAGCCCGGGCTCCGTATTTGCCCACGAGCAGTACTTC.